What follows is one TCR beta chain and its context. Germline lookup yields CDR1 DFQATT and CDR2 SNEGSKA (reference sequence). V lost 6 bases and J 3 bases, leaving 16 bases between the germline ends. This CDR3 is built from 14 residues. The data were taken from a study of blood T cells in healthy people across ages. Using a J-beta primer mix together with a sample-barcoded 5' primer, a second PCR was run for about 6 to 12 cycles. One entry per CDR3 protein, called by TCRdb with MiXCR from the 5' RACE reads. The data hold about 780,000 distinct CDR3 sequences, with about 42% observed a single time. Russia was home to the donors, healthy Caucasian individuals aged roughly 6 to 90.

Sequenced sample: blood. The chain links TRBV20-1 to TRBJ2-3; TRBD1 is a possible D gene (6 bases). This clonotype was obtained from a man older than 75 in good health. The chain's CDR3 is CSAKDQTGTDTQYF. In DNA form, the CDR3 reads TGCAGTGCCAAGGACCAAACAGGGACAGATACGCAGTATTTT.